The sequence of this T cell receptor (beta chain) was determined in a study of Graves' ophthalmopathy and Graves' hyperthyroidism (dated by TCRdb to the late 2010s). Turning to the overall study: Peripheral blood was collected at initial diagnosis, before any treatment. In total, over 130 blood samples were TCR-sequenced: 40 to 45 ophthalmopathy, some 75 hyperthyroidism and approximately 17 hyperthyroidism-to-ophthalmopathy patients. In over 5 hyperthyroidism patients, the T-cell repertoire of thyroid tissue was compared with the T-cell repertoire of blood. An independent validation cohort comprised under 20 hyperthyroidism patients and about 16 patients who later progressed from hyperthyroidism to ophthalmopathy. After sampling, hyperthyroidism patients received methimazole starting at 30 mg daily, and ophthalmopathy patients received high-dose intravenous methylprednisolone. The study used TCR beta repertoire signatures to distinguish Graves' ophthalmopathy from Graves' hyperthyroidism and to predict progression to ophthalmopathy. To explore V-J signatures distinguishing ophthalmopathy from hyperthyroidism, a discovery set of roughly 98 patients (around 44 ophthalmopathy, about 57 stable hyperthyroidism) was enrolled. What the authors observed across the whole study: In cross-validation, the 13-signature model distinguished ophthalmopathy from stable hyperthyroidism with nearly 90% sensitivity and almost 83% specificity, and in the test set the corresponding values were roughly 80% and 76%. Most expanded thyroid clonotypes with a frequency above 0.001 also appeared in blood, which suggests that blood repertoires may reflect the immune response in the thyroid. Sample size was not statistically predetermined, and group allocation was not concealed from the investigators. In validation, the model predicted ophthalmopathy progression with about 71% sensitivity and around 72% specificity; eleven to twelve predicted patients were CT-confirmed with GO in a median of around 6 months.

For repertoire sequencing, TCR beta CDR3 regions were amplified from RNA transcripts. A first-round RT-PCR used HTBI primers with the Qiagen OneStep RT-PCR kit, followed by a second-round multiplex PCR, size selection and purification. The libraries underwent paired-end sequencing with 100 bp reads on an Illumina HiSeq2000. Per the source publication's procedure: SOAPnuke was used to process the reads, removing any read that contained adapters or uncalled bases, had a mean Phred below 15, or lacked an exact match to the constant primer or identifier. COPE v1.2.5 was used to merge high-quality paired reads. Each unique nucleotide sequence was treated as a clonotype, and MiTCR v1.1 was used to align the clonotypes to the IMGT TRB V, D and J references. The analysis was limited to V-J combinations with a frequency above 0.0001, which together covered about 99% of repertoires. A TCR clonal expansion and chaos score per V-J combination was defined as the ratio of F50 clonal expansion to chaos observed in the TCRdist matrix. Welch's t-statistics and random forest were used to reduce the features to around 13 V-J combinations, which were then used as input to a naive Bayes classifier. The similarity between thyroid and blood repertoires was quantified using the Morisita-Horn index. In TCRdb, the public reads were trimmed at Q25 with fastp and aligned with MiXCR, with productive beta chains retained. Each CDR3 protein gets just one entry, which takes the most common genes and DNA from the rows behind it. Clone size and V and J calls follow TCRdb, not the original study. The sample profile shows about 640,000 distinct CDR3 sequences; 35% to 45% of them were found once. Of the sample, over 2.5% is held by the ten largest clones.

Looking up the germline V gene (reference sequence) yields CDR1 LNHDA and CDR2 SQIVND. Including the terminal cysteine and phenylalanine, the CDR3 comprises 14 residues. The read is trimmed to its CDR3 DNA, 42 bases read in frame from base 1. The trim is 3 bases for V and 1 base for J, with a gap of 9 bases between the germline ends. Patients with ophthalmopathy had moderately to severely active disease, with a Clinical Activity Score of 3 or more, a NOSPECS grade of 4 or more, and a disease duration of less than 3 months. Patients with other autoimmune diseases, uncontrolled infections, pregnancy or lactation were excluded from the study. Diagnosis relied on clinical symptoms, serum thyroxine, TRAb, thyroid ultrasound and orbital computed tomography. PBMCs were isolated from 10 ml of fresh peripheral blood by Ficoll-Paque density gradient centrifugation. Trizol reagent was used to extract the total RNA, and its quality was then checked on an Agilent 2100 Bioanalyzer.

This clonotype turned up a few times. No antigen is known for it. Per-base quality was not reported, and no clone a single base away is much larger than it. Recombination linked TRBV19 to TRBJ2-5; the D gene is unclear. The clonotype was recovered from an adult man with Graves' ophthalmopathy. Sequences were obtained from peripheral blood. CDR3 region: CASSMGWFQETQYF. The sequenced DNA: TGTGCCAGTAGTATGGGGTGGTTCCAAGAGACCCAGTACTTC.